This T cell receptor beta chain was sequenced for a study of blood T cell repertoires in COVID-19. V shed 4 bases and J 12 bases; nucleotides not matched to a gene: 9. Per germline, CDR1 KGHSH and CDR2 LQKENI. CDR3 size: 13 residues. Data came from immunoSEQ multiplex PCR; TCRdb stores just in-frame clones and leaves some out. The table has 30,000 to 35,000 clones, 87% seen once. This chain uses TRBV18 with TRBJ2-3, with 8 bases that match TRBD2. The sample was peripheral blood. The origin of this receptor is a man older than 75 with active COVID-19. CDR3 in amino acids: CASSQSREESQYF. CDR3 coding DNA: TGTGCCAGCTCACAGTCGCGGGAGGAGAGTCAGTATTTT. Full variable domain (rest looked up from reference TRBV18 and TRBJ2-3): NAGVMQNPRHLVRRRGQEARLRCSPMKGHSHVYWYRQLPEEGLKFMVYLQKENIIDESGMPKERFSAEFPKEGPSILRIQQVVRGDSAAYFCASSQSREESQYFGPGTRLTVL.